Sequencing of this TCR beta chain was carried out in a study of read filtering for tumor transcriptome and immune sequencing. Study overall: By R-ISS, stages I, II and III held 8, 16 and 7 patients. Whole-transcriptome libraries were prepared after DNase treatment.

This library used about 360 ng RNA and molecular barcoded adaptors spanning alpha/delta and beta/gamma chains. Each CDR3 protein is one row after TCRdb ran MiXCR on the reads. The sample lists tens of thousands of distinct CDR3 sequences; roughly 19% were seen once. At least ten counts were recorded for this clonotype. Unmatched junction bases numbered 4, after V lost 1 base and J lost 3 bases. CDR3 length: 15 amino acids. Germline V gives CDR1 SGHRS, CDR2 YFSETQ. This clonotype was obtained from a donor at least 40 years old with multiple myeloma. The rearrangement joins TRBV5-1 to TRBJ2-1; 7 nucleotides line up with TRBD2. Sequences were obtained from a population of CD138-negative cells sorted from bone marrow. The CDR3 DNA reads TGCGCCAGCAGCTTGCCTAGCGGTAACTACAATGAGCAGTTCTTC. Its translation: CASSLPSGNYNEQFF. The full variable domain, its missing parts supplied by reference TRBV5-1 and TRBJ2-1, is KAGVTQTPRYLIKTRGQQVTLSCSPISGHRSVSWYQQTPGQGLQFLFEYFSETQRNKGNFPGRFSGRQFSNSRSEMNVSTLELGDSALYLCASSLPSGNYNEQFFGPGTRLTVL.